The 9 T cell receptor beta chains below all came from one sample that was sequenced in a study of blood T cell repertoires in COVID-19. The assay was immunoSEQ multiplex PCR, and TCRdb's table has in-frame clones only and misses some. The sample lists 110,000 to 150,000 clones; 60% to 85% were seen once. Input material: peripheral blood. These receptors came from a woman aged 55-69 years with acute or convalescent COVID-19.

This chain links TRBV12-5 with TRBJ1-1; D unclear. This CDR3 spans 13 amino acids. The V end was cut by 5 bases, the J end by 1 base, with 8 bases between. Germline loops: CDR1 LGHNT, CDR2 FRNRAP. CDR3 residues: CASGQSRNTEAFF. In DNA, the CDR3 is TGTGCTAGTGGTCAAAGTAGGAACACTGAAGCTTTCTTT. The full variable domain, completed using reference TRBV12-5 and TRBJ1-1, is DARVTQTPRHKVTEMGQEVTMRCQPILGHNTVFWYRQTMMQGLELLAYFRNRAPLDDSGMPKDRFSAEMPDATLATLKIQPSEPRDSAVYFCASGQSRNTEAFFGQGTRLTVV.

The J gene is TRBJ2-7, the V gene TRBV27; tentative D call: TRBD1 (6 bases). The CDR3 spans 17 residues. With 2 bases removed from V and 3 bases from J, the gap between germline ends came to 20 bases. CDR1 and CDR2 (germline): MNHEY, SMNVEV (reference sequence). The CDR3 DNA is TGTGCCAGCAGTTTACACCAAAGGGACACCCAGCACTACGAGCAGTACTTC. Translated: CASSLHQRDTQHYEQYF.

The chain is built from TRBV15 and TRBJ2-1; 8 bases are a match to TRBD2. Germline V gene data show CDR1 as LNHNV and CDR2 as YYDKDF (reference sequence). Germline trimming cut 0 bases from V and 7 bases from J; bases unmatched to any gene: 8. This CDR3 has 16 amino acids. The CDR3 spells CATSRDRGTRRNEQFF. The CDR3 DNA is TGTGCCACCAGCAGAGATCGAGGGACTAGACGAAATGAGCAGTTCTTC.

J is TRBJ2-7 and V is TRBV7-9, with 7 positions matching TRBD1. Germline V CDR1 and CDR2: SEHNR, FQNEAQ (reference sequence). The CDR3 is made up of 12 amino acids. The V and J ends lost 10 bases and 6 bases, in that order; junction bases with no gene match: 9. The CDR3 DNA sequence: TGTGCCACCGAGGGGGCAGGAGTCGAGCAGTACTTC. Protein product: CATEGAGVEQYF.

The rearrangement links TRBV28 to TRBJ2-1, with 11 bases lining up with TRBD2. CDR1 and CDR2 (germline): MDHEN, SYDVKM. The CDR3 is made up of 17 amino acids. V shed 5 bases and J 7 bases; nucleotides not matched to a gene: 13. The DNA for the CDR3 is TGTGCCAGCAGTCCCTACACCGGACTAGCGGGCCTAAATGAGCAGTTCTTC. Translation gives CASSPYTGLAGLNEQFF.

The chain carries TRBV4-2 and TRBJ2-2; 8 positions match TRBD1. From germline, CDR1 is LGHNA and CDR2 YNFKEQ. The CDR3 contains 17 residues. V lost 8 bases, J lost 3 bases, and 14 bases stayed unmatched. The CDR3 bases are TGTGCCAGCTCCGCGGCCGCGGACAGGGCGGACACCGGGGAGCTGTTTTTT. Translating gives CASSAAADRADTGELFF.

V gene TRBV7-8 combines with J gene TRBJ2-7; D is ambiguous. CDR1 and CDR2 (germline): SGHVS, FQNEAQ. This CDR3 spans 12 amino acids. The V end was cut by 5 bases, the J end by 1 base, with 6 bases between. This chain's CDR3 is CASSQISYEQYF. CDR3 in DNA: TGTGCCAGCAGCCAAATATCCTACGAGCAGTACTTC.

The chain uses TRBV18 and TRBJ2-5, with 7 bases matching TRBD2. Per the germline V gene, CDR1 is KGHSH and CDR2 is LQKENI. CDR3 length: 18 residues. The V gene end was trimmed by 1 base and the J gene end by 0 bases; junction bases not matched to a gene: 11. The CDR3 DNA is TGTGCCAGCTCACCACTTTTCGGGTGGGAGGGGCACCAAGAGACCCAGTACTTC. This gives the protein CASSPLFGWEGHQETQYF.

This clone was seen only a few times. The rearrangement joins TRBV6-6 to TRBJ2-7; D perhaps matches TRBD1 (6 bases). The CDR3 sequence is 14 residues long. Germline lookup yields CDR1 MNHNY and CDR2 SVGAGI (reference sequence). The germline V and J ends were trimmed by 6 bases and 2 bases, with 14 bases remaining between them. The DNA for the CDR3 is TGTGCCAGCAGAATAACAGGGTTCACCTACGAGCAGTACTTC. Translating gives CASRITGFTYEQYF.